A selection of T cell receptor beta chains follows, all from one sample in a study of blood T cells in healthy people across ages. TCRdb independently ran MiXCR on the 5' RACE reads; one entry per CDR3 protein. This table has approximately 880,000 distinct CDR3 sequences, 45% to 50% appearing once. Sample: blood. These receptors were collected from a man aged 25 to 40 in good health. CDR3s include the opening cysteine and the closing phenylalanine or tryptophan. Fields, in order: J gene, V gene, D gene, clone size, CDR3 DNA, CDR3 protein. The D gene is left open where the match is weak. Clone size is stated in some rows and not others, as once, few, many or a class when expanded.

j_call: TRBJ1-4
v_call: TRBV3-1
d_call: -
clone_size: many
cdr3_nt: TGTGCCAGCAGCCAAGGGGGTCCGGGGAATGAAAAACTGTTTTTT
cdr3_aa: CASSQGGPGNEKLFF

j_call: TRBJ2-3
v_call: TRBV4-1
d_call: -
clone_size: few
cdr3_nt: TGCGCCAGCAGCCAAGAGTCCAGAAGCACAGATACGCAGTATTTT
cdr3_aa: CASSQESRSTDTQYF

j_call: TRBJ1-5
v_call: TRBV6-6
d_call: -
clone_size: -
cdr3_nt: TGTGCCAGCAGTTACTCTGCCGACAGCTATCAGCCCCAGCATTTT
cdr3_aa: CASSYSADSYQPQHF

j_call: TRBJ2-3
v_call: TRBV6-2/TRBV6-3
d_call: TRBD1
clone_size: few
cdr3_nt: TGTGCCAGCAGTTTAACGAAGGGACAGGGCACAGATACGCAGTATTTT
cdr3_aa: CASSLTKGQGTDTQYF

j_call: TRBJ1-5
v_call: TRBV2
d_call: -
clone_size: -
cdr3_nt: TGTGCCAGCAGTGAGGGAAGGAACAATCAGCCCCAGCATTTT
cdr3_aa: CASSEGRNNQPQHF

j_call: TRBJ2-6
v_call: TRBV28
d_call: -
clone_size: -
cdr3_nt: TGTGCCACCTCGACAGGCCCCTCCTCTGGGACCAACGTCCTGACTTTC
cdr3_aa: CATSTGPSSGTNVLTF

j_call: TRBJ2-1
v_call: TRBV6-5
d_call: TRBD2
clone_size: few
cdr3_nt: TGTGCCAGCAGCCCCCTGGCGGGGGAGAGACAGGAGCAGTTCTTC
cdr3_aa: CASSPLAGERQEQFF

j_call: TRBJ2-2
v_call: TRBV3-1
d_call: TRBD2
clone_size: -
cdr3_nt: TGTGCCAGCAGCCAAGATCTCCCCCTTCCGGGACTAGGGACCGGGGAGCTGTTTTTT
cdr3_aa: CASSQDLPLPGLGTGELFF

j_call: TRBJ2-2
v_call: TRBV29-1
d_call: -
clone_size: -
cdr3_nt: TGCAGCGTGGATATGTTTACCGGGGAGCTGTTTTTT
cdr3_aa: CSVDMFTGELFF

j_call: TRBJ2-7
v_call: TRBV6-5
d_call: -
clone_size: few
cdr3_nt: TGTGCCAGCAGTTACGCCGGCGGACCCTACGAGCAGTACTTC
cdr3_aa: CASSYAGGPYEQYF

j_call: TRBJ1-2
v_call: TRBV4-1
d_call: -
clone_size: -
cdr3_nt: TGCGCCAGCAGCCAAGAACGTTACGGACCTAACTATGGCTACACCTTC
cdr3_aa: CASSQERYGPNYGYTF

j_call: TRBJ2-1
v_call: TRBV12-3/TRBV12-4
d_call: -
clone_size: few
cdr3_nt: TGTGCCAGCAGTTTCCTCGTAGGGTTTGGCGGTGAGCAGTTCTTC
cdr3_aa: CASSFLVGFGGEQFF

j_call: TRBJ2-7
v_call: TRBV7-2
d_call: -
clone_size: -
cdr3_nt: TGTGCCAGCAGCTTAGCGGTCGGGAATTACGAGCAGTACTTC
cdr3_aa: CASSLAVGNYEQYF

j_call: TRBJ2-7
v_call: TRBV4-1
d_call: -
clone_size: -
cdr3_nt: TGCGCCAGCAGCCAAGTTGCGGAGAGCTACGAGCAGTACTTC
cdr3_aa: CASSQVAESYEQYF

j_call: TRBJ1-4
v_call: TRBV6-5
d_call: -
clone_size: -
cdr3_nt: TGTGCCAGCAGTTTCCGGACGCCCAGGGAGGAAAAACTGTTTTTT
cdr3_aa: CASSFRTPREEKLFF

j_call: TRBJ2-3
v_call: TRBV11-3
d_call: TRBD1
clone_size: -
cdr3_nt: TGTGCCAGCAGCCCGGGGACAGGGGGTACTAGCGCAGATACGCAGTATTTT
cdr3_aa: CASSPGTGGTSADTQYF

j_call: TRBJ1-6
v_call: TRBV5-1
d_call: -
clone_size: few
cdr3_nt: TGCGCCAGCACCGATACAGGGATTTCACCCCTCCACTTT
cdr3_aa: CASTDTGISPLHF

j_call: TRBJ1-2
v_call: TRBV6-1
d_call: TRBD1
clone_size: few
cdr3_nt: TGTGCCAGCAGTGAGGTAGGGGGCAACTATGGCTACACCTTC
cdr3_aa: CASSEVGGNYGYTF

j_call: TRBJ2-3
v_call: TRBV25-1
d_call: -
clone_size: -
cdr3_nt: TGTGCCAGCACCCTCGGGGGGCGGACAGATACGCAGTATTTT
cdr3_aa: CASTLGGRTDTQYF

j_call: TRBJ1-4
v_call: TRBV20-1
d_call: -
clone_size: once
cdr3_nt: TGCAGTGCTAGAGATGGGTCGGGGGGCATGGAAAAACTGTTTTTT
cdr3_aa: CSARDGSGGMEKLFF

j_call: TRBJ2-3
v_call: TRBV7-9
d_call: -
clone_size: few
cdr3_nt: TGTGCCAGCAGCCCCCTGGGGGGGACAGGAGACACAGATACGCAGTATTTT
cdr3_aa: CASSPLGGTGDTDTQYF

j_call: TRBJ1-2
v_call: TRBV3-1
d_call: -
clone_size: few
cdr3_nt: TGTGCCAGCAGCCAACAGGGTCCGTATGGCTACACCTTC
cdr3_aa: CASSQQGPYGYTF

j_call: TRBJ2-4
v_call: TRBV20-1
d_call: -
clone_size: few
cdr3_nt: TGCAGTGGCTCGACGGAGGGACTTCCCCCCAAAAACATTCAGTACTTC
cdr3_aa: CSGSTEGLPPKNIQYF

j_call: TRBJ1-1
v_call: TRBV7-9
d_call: -
clone_size: few
cdr3_nt: TGTGCCAGCAGTTCCGACCCTGAACTCGTGAACACTGAAGCTTTCTTT
cdr3_aa: CASSSDPELVNTEAFF

j_call: TRBJ2-3
v_call: TRBV29-1
d_call: -
clone_size: -
cdr3_nt: TGCAGCGTAACCCCAGGGATGCACACAGATACGCAGTATTTT
cdr3_aa: CSVTPGMHTDTQYF

j_call: TRBJ2-1
v_call: TRBV5-1
d_call: -
clone_size: -
cdr3_nt: TGCGCCAGCAGCTTAGGTGACGTGGTATTAAATGAGCAGTTCTTC
cdr3_aa: CASSLGDVVLNEQFF

j_call: TRBJ2-7
v_call: TRBV5-1
d_call: -
clone_size: -
cdr3_nt: TGCGCCAGCAGCTCGGGGACAAGGATCTACGAGCAGTACTTC
cdr3_aa: CASSSGTRIYEQYF

j_call: TRBJ1-2
v_call: TRBV25-1
d_call: -
clone_size: few
cdr3_nt: TGTGCCAGCAGTGAATGGGGGGGCCCCAACTATGGCTACACCTTC
cdr3_aa: CASSEWGGPNYGYTF

j_call: TRBJ2-1
v_call: TRBV5-1
d_call: -
clone_size: -
cdr3_nt: TGCGCCAGCAGCACGTCTGTGAGGGAGGCCGGTGAGCAGTTCTTC
cdr3_aa: CASSTSVREAGEQFF

j_call: TRBJ2-5
v_call: TRBV28
d_call: TRBD2
clone_size: -
cdr3_nt: TGTGCCAGCAGTAGCGGGGGGGGGATGATAGAGACCCAGTACTTC
cdr3_aa: CASSSGGGMIETQYF

j_call: TRBJ2-7
v_call: TRBV7-2
d_call: -
clone_size: -
cdr3_nt: TGTGCCAGCAGCTCCGTCGGGGTCGGTGGCTACGAGCAGTACTTC
cdr3_aa: CASSSVGVGGYEQYF

j_call: TRBJ1-5
v_call: TRBV2
d_call: TRBD1
clone_size: -
cdr3_nt: TGTGCCAGCAGAGAAACGACAGGGACTAGCAATCAGCCCCAGCATTTT
cdr3_aa: CASRETTGTSNQPQHF

j_call: TRBJ2-1
v_call: TRBV6-4
d_call: -
clone_size: few
cdr3_nt: TGTGCCAGCAGCCCCCCTATGGAGCAGTTCTTC
cdr3_aa: CASSPPMEQFF

j_call: TRBJ2-3
v_call: TRBV12-3/TRBV12-4
d_call: -
clone_size: -
cdr3_nt: TGTGCCAGCAGTTTAGGGCCTAGAGGGGGGGCAGATACGCAGTATTTT
cdr3_aa: CASSLGPRGGADTQYF

j_call: TRBJ1-2
v_call: TRBV6-2/TRBV6-3
d_call: -
clone_size: -
cdr3_nt: TGTGCCAGCAGCCCCGGCTTCTCAGGGGATGGCTACACCTTC
cdr3_aa: CASSPGFSGDGYTF

j_call: TRBJ2-7
v_call: TRBV30
d_call: TRBD1
clone_size: once
cdr3_nt: TGTGCCTGGAGTGAGGGACAGGGATTGTACGAGCAGTACTTC
cdr3_aa: CAWSEGQGLYEQYF

j_call: TRBJ1-3
v_call: TRBV4-2
d_call: -
clone_size: -
cdr3_nt: TGTGCCAGCAGCGCGCAATGGCCCCTGGGGGGAAACACCATATATTTT
cdr3_aa: CASSAQWPLGGNTIYF

j_call: TRBJ2-3
v_call: TRBV3-1
d_call: TRBD1
clone_size: -
cdr3_nt: TGTGCCAGCAGCCAAGGGACAGGGGACGCGAGGTATTTT
cdr3_aa: CASSQGTGDARYF

j_call: TRBJ2-1
v_call: TRBV27
d_call: TRBD2
clone_size: -
cdr3_nt: TGTGCCAGCAGTCCAGGACTAGCGGGGAGCTCCCACAATGAGCAGTTCTTC
cdr3_aa: CASSPGLAGSSHNEQFF

j_call: TRBJ1-1
v_call: TRBV3-1
d_call: TRBD1
clone_size: -
cdr3_nt: TGTGCCAGCAGCCGACGACAGGGGGTGAGTTCTGAAGCTTTCTTT
cdr3_aa: CASSRRQGVSSEAFF